The rows below give T cell receptor beta chains drawn from one sample of a study of coeliac disease. Sequencing was performed with immunoSEQ multiplex PCR; in TCRdb, only in-frame clones are kept and a portion is missing. The sample comprises just over 3,000 clones, around 60% of which are singletons, and about a sixth rests with the top ten. Sequencing input: lymphocytes from the gut lamina propria. The receptors shown here come from a woman in her forties or fifties without celiac disease. Both conserved end residues are part of each CDR3. D genes are given only for firm matches. A clone size is listed for some rows: how often the clone was seen (once, few, many), or a class if it is expanded.

>.|TRBV4-1|large|TRBJ1-1
CASSHSYEAFF
TGCGCCAGCAGCCACAGTTATGAAGCTTTCTTT
>.|TRBV6-5|once|TRBJ2-7
CASSSDTLYGQYF
TGTGCCAGCAGTTCGGACACCCTCTACGGGCAGTACTTC
>TRBD1|TRBV19|.|TRBJ1-5
CASNYGQGSNQPQHF
TGTGCCAGTAATTATGGACAGGGGAGCAATCAGCCCCAGCATTTT
>.|TRBV7-8|large|TRBJ1-1
CASSLGRVTEAFF
TGTGCCAGCAGCTTAGGGCGGGTCACTGAAGCTTTCTTT
>TRBD1|TRBV18|once|TRBJ1-5
CASSPGQASNQPQHF
TGTGCCAGCTCTCCCGGACAGGCGAGCAATCAGCCCCAGCATTTT
>TRBD1|TRBV5-5|.|TRBJ2-4
CASSLAGQGVIQYF
TGTGCCAGCAGCTTGGCGGGACAGGGGGTCATTCAGTACTTC
>TRBD1|TRBV7-9|.|TRBJ1-1
CASSLGQGSTEAFF
TGTGCCAGCAGCTTAGGACAGGGGAGCACTGAAGCTTTCTTT
>TRBD2|TRBV5-5|.|TRBJ2-1
CASSFRLAGTYNEQFF
TGTGCCAGCAGCTTTAGACTAGCGGGGACTTACAATGAGCAGTTCTTC
>TRBD1|TRBV28|.|TRBJ1-2
CASSQPSGTGGVRGYTF
TGTGCCAGCAGTCAGCCCTCCGGGACAGGGGGCGTCCGGGGCTACACCTTC
>TRBD1|TRBV11-1|.|TRBJ1-1
CASSLGRGATEAFF
TGTGCCAGCAGCTTAGGCAGGGGGGCCACTGAAGCTTTCTTT
>TRBD2|TRBV12-5|.|TRBJ2-7
CASGLGPGGTYEQYF
TGTGCTAGTGGGTTGGGTCCGGGGGGGACCTACGAGCAGTACTTC
>TRBD1|TRBV4-1|.|TRBJ1-2
CASSQGPGDRANYGYTF
TGCGCCAGCAGCCAAGGGCCGGGGGACAGGGCCAACTATGGCTACACCTTC
>.|TRBV15|.|TRBJ2-7
CATSRPRPGFNEQYF
TGTGCCACCAGCAGGCCGAGACCAGGTTTCAACGAGCAGTACTTC
>TRBD1|TRBV7-8|.|TRBJ2-7
CASSFDPRTGRLSRTYEQYF
TGTGCCAGCAGCTTTGATCCCCGGACAGGGAGGTTGTCAAGGACCTACGAGCAGTACTTC
>TRBD1|TRBV19|.|TRBJ1-5
CASSIEQGATGLAGNQPQHF
TGTGCCAGTAGTATAGAGCAGGGGGCGACCGGACTAGCGGGCAATCAGCCCCAGCATTTT
>TRBD2|TRBV6-4|few|TRBJ2-1
CASSETSGGFHEQFF
TGTGCCAGCAGTGAAACTAGCGGGGGCTTCCATGAGCAGTTCTTC
>TRBD1|TRBV5-8|.|TRBJ2-7
CASSSTGGISYEQYF
TGTGCCAGCAGCTCGACAGGGGGCATCTCCTACGAGCAGTACTTC
>.|TRBV6-5|.|TRBJ1-5
CASTTGDQPQHF
TGTGCCAGCACCACAGGAGATCAGCCCCAGCATTTT
>.|TRBV5-1|once|TRBJ2-3
CATGMGGRTDTQYF
TGCGCCACCGGTATGGGGGGACGCACAGATACGCAGTATTTT
>.|TRBV7-8|.|TRBJ2-7
CASSLRLALHEQYF
TGTGCCAGCAGCCTTCGACTGGCCCTCCACGAGCAGTACTTC
>.|TRBV27|large|TRBJ1-5
CASSTLRGQPQHF
TGTGCCAGCAGTACACTACGGGGTCAGCCCCAGCATTTT
>TRBD2|TRBV19|.|TRBJ2-1
CASSVRGLAGGSSSYNEQFF
TGTGCCAGTAGTGTAAGAGGTCTAGCGGGGGGTTCAAGCTCCTACAATGAGCAGTTCTTC
>TRBD1|TRBV5-4|.|TRBJ2-1
CASSAGQGEGEQFF
TGTGCCAGCAGCGCGGGACAGGGTGAAGGTGAGCAGTTCTTC